Listed below are T cell receptor beta chains from one sample, sequenced in a study of T cells in Graves' hyperthyroidism and ophthalmopathy. TCRdb itself ran the multiplex PCR reads through MiXCR, one entry per CDR3 protein. The sample lists 400,000 to 500,000 distinct CDR3 sequences; approximately 15% were seen once. The sequencing sample was made of blood. The receptors stem from a woman between 18 and 30 years old with Graves' hyperthyroidism. Each CDR3 is given with its conserved first and last residue. A D gene is named only where the DNA matches it firmly. Clone size is stated in some rows and not others, as once, few, many or a class when expanded.

clone size: many; D gene: NA; V gene: TRBV10-3; J gene: TRBJ2-3; CDR3 protein: CAITGQLASTDTQYF; CDR3 DNA: TGTGCCATCACCGGACAGCTTGCTAGCACAGATACGCAGTATTTT
clone size: few; D gene: NA; V gene: TRBV6-1; J gene: TRBJ1-5; CDR3 protein: CASSEEGRLNQPQHF; CDR3 DNA: TGTGCCAGCAGTGAAGAGGGGCGGTTGAATCAGCCCCAGCATTTT
clone size: once; D gene: NA; V gene: TRBV5-4; J gene: TRBJ2-6; CDR3 protein: CASSLELARSGANVLTF; CDR3 DNA: TGTGCCAGCAGCTTGGAACTAGCTAGGTCTGGGGCCAACGTCCTGACTTTC
clone size: many; D gene: TRBD1; V gene: TRBV29-1; J gene: TRBJ1-5; CDR3 protein: CSVETGDQPQHF; CDR3 DNA: TGCAGCGTTGAAACAGGGGATCAGCCCCAGCATTTT
clone size: many; D gene: NA; V gene: TRBV3-1; J gene: TRBJ2-3; CDR3 protein: CASSLEGRLSDTQYF; CDR3 DNA: TGTGCCAGCAGCCTAGAGGGGCGACTTTCAGATACGCAGTATTTT
clone size: NA; D gene: TRBD2; V gene: TRBV2; J gene: TRBJ2-2; CDR3 protein: CASRTTSGRGELFF; CDR3 DNA: TGTGCCAGCAGAACGACTAGCGGGAGAGGGGAGCTGTTTTTT
clone size: NA; D gene: TRBD2; V gene: TRBV28; J gene: TRBJ2-1; CDR3 protein: CASNYRLAGVFPFF; CDR3 DNA: TGTGCCAGCAATTATCGACTAGCGGGAGTGTTTCCGTTCTTC
clone size: few; D gene: TRBD2; V gene: TRBV5-1; J gene: TRBJ2-5; CDR3 protein: CASKFLAGVQETQYF; CDR3 DNA: TGCGCCAGCAAATTTTTAGCGGGGGTACAAGAGACCCAGTACTTC
clone size: NA; D gene: TRBD2; V gene: TRBV7-9; J gene: TRBJ2-3; CDR3 protein: CASSLEPAGGTDTQYF; CDR3 DNA: TGTGCCAGCAGCTTAGAGCCGGCGGGGGGCACAGATACGCAGTATTTT
clone size: many; D gene: NA; V gene: TRBV6-2/TRBV6-3; J gene: TRBJ2-5; CDR3 protein: CASSYSKGKSETQYF; CDR3 DNA: TGTGCCAGCAGTTACTCGAAGGGGAAATCGGAGACCCAGTACTTC
clone size: NA; D gene: NA; V gene: TRBV5-6; J gene: TRBJ1-4; CDR3 protein: CASSFGIGSEKLFF; CDR3 DNA: TGTGCCAGCAGCTTTGGCATAGGATCCGAAAAACTGTTTTTT
clone size: many; D gene: TRBD1; V gene: TRBV20-1; J gene: TRBJ2-1; CDR3 protein: CSAYLQGADFVGEQFF; CDR3 DNA: TGCAGTGCATACCTCCAGGGGGCTGATTTTGTCGGTGAGCAGTTCTTC
clone size: few; D gene: NA; V gene: TRBV6-1; J gene: TRBJ1-2; CDR3 protein: CASRPRLLANYGYTF; CDR3 DNA: TGTGCCAGCCGTCCGCGGCTGCTAGCTAACTATGGCTACACCTTC
clone size: few; D gene: NA; V gene: TRBV6-2/TRBV6-3; J gene: TRBJ2-7; CDR3 protein: CASSYFGARLGYEQYF; CDR3 DNA: TGTGCCAGCAGTTACTTCGGGGCCAGGCTCGGTTACGAGCAGTACTTC
clone size: many; D gene: NA; V gene: TRBV5-1; J gene: TRBJ2-1; CDR3 protein: CASSLGQAPPYNEQFF; CDR3 DNA: TGCGCCAGCAGCTTGGGACAGGCGCCCCCCTACAATGAGCAGTTCTTC
clone size: many; D gene: TRBD1; V gene: TRBV13; J gene: TRBJ2-3; CDR3 protein: CASSLGQGAPTDTQYF; CDR3 DNA: TGTGCCAGCAGCTTAGGACAGGGGGCGCCCACAGATACGCAGTATTTT
clone size: many; D gene: NA; V gene: TRBV20-1; J gene: TRBJ1-1; CDR3 protein: CSALGPFDSRGKAFF; CDR3 DNA: TGCAGTGCGCTGGGGCCTTTCGACAGTCGGGGTAAAGCTTTCTTT
clone size: many; D gene: TRBD2; V gene: TRBV28; J gene: TRBJ2-1; CDR3 protein: CASSPRWTSGNYNEQFF; CDR3 DNA: TGTGCCAGCAGTCCGAGATGGACTAGCGGGAACTACAATGAGCAGTTCTTC
clone size: many; D gene: TRBD2; V gene: TRBV5-6; J gene: TRBJ2-3; CDR3 protein: CASTPVAGRTDTQYF; CDR3 DNA: TGTGCCAGCACCCCTGTAGCGGGAAGGACAGATACGCAGTATTTT
clone size: many; D gene: TRBD1; V gene: TRBV7-8; J gene: TRBJ2-7; CDR3 protein: CASSNRGRGSYEQYF; CDR3 DNA: TGTGCCAGCAGCAACAGGGGGCGGGGGTCCTACGAGCAGTACTTC
clone size: many; D gene: TRBD2; V gene: TRBV2; J gene: TRBJ2-5; CDR3 protein: CASSEAHRLAALQETQYF; CDR3 DNA: TGTGCCAGCAGTGAAGCGCACAGACTAGCTGCCCTCCAAGAGACCCAGTACTTC
clone size: NA; D gene: NA; V gene: TRBV28; J gene: TRBJ1-1; CDR3 protein: CASSLRYPLAAFF; CDR3 DNA: TGTGCCAGCAGTTTAAGGTATCCCCTCGCGGCTTTCTTT
clone size: once; D gene: NA; V gene: TRBV9; J gene: TRBJ1-3; CDR3 protein: CASSTSPTISGNTIYF; CDR3 DNA: TGTGCCAGCAGCACGTCTCCGACTATCTCTGGAAACACCATATATTTT
clone size: few; D gene: NA; V gene: TRBV14; J gene: TRBJ1-6; CDR3 protein: CASSQERQGYSPLHF; CDR3 DNA: TGTGCCAGCAGCCAAGAGCGGCAGGGGTACTCACCCCTCCACTTT
clone size: many; D gene: NA; V gene: TRBV3-1; J gene: TRBJ2-3; CDR3 protein: CASSQSASASTDTQYF; CDR3 DNA: TGTGCCAGCAGCCAATCGGCGTCAGCCTCCACAGATACGCAGTATTTT
clone size: NA; D gene: NA; V gene: TRBV30; J gene: TRBJ2-3; CDR3 protein: CAWSGAGGGTDTQYF; CDR3 DNA: TGTGCCTGGAGTGGGGCAGGGGGGGGCACAGATACGCAGTATTTT
clone size: many; D gene: NA; V gene: TRBV3-1; J gene: TRBJ1-5; CDR3 protein: CASSQNTVNQPQHF; CDR3 DNA: TGTGCCAGCAGCCAAAACACCGTAAATCAGCCCCAGCATTTT
clone size: NA; D gene: NA; V gene: TRBV15; J gene: TRBJ1-4; CDR3 protein: CATSRDLPGIGEKLFF; CDR3 DNA: TGTGCCACCAGCAGAGATTTGCCGGGGATAGGTGAAAAACTGTTTTTT
clone size: many; D gene: NA; V gene: TRBV30; J gene: TRBJ2-2; CDR3 protein: CAWNPSMGLGGELFF; CDR3 DNA: TGTGCCTGGAACCCTAGTATGGGCCTAGGGGGGGAGCTGTTTTTT
clone size: many; D gene: TRBD1; V gene: TRBV12-3/TRBV12-4; J gene: TRBJ2-2; CDR3 protein: CASRVTGGAGAGELFF; CDR3 DNA: TGTGCCAGCAGGGTTACAGGGGGCGCCGGGGCCGGGGAGCTGTTTTTT
clone size: few; D gene: NA; V gene: TRBV5-6; J gene: TRBJ2-3; CDR3 protein: CASSGQQGPDTQYF; CDR3 DNA: TGTGCCAGCAGCGGCCAACAGGGACCAGATACGCAGTATTTT